A single T cell receptor (beta chain) is shown here with its context. These data belong to a study of shared clonotypes between healthy human individuals. The replicate PCRs on unsorted PBMC were given approximately 300 ng DNA, which is 25,000 to 30,000 T cell genomes. Bulk PBMC genomic DNA spanned ten immunoSEQ deep plates. In the authors' methods: In the immunoSEQ data, sequences were junction-only and lacked quality scores, so filtering differed. TCRdb keeps only in-frame clones here, not all; method: immunoSEQ multiplex PCR. The V and J calls and the clone size are those of that table, but D and trimming were determined from the DNA. This table holds about 490,000 clones, approximately 82% found once. The CDR3 is 13 amino acids. Germline CDR1 is SGHVS and CDR2 is FQNEAQ. Trimming left V 3 bases short and J 9 bases short, with 12 bases between.

The chain couples TRBV7-8 to TRBJ2-1; D might be TRBD2 (7 bases). This TCR derives from a woman between 40 and 50 years old in good health. Some clones in this sample may be carry-over from other donors' samples. Sequenced input: PBMCs. CDR3: CASSLRGRGEQFF. Written as DNA, the CDR3 is TGTGCCAGCAGCTTGCGGGGGCGAGGTGAGCAGTTCTTC. The whole variable domain, filled in from reference TRBV7-8 and TRBJ2-1, reads GAGVSQSPRYKVAKRGQDVALRCDPISGHVSLFWYQQALGQGPEFLTYFQNEAQLDKSGLPSDRFFAERPEGSVSTLKIQRTQQEDSAVYLCASSLRGRGEQFFGPGTRLTVL.